The 18 T cell receptor beta chains below come from one sample, sequenced in a study of cytomegalovirus exposure and HLA in healthy donors. 60 Vbeta and 13 Jbeta primers were used in PCR. The table came from immunoSEQ multiplex PCR; TCRdb's copy has only in-frame clones and leaves some out. The table lists 45,000 to 60,000 clones. Material: PBMCs. These receptors all come from a male donor in good health and CMV-seronegative.

The CDR3 sequence: CASSSVQRSKAYEQYF. The CDR3 DNA reads as TGTGCCAGCAGCTCCGTACAGAGATCGAAAGCCTACGAGCAGTACTTC. The chain employs TRBV11-2 and TRBJ2-5; D is uncertain. The J call may not be correct, given that the DNA end is closer to TRBJ2-7. The germline gives CDR1 SGHAT, CDR2 FQNNGV. This CDR3 comprises 16 residues.

V and J are TRBV28 and TRBJ1-1, with 8 bases identical to TRBD1. Germline loops: CDR1 MDHEN, CDR2 SYDVKM. The CDR3 spans 14 residues. Trimming at V came to 5 bases and at J to 4 bases, leaving 6 bases not matched to a gene. DNA of the CDR3: TGTGCCAGCAGTCGGACAGGGTGGGGCACTGAAGCTTTCTTT. Its translation is CASSRTGWGTEAFF.

V is TRBV29-1 and J is TRBJ1-1; D ambiguous. CDR1 and CDR2 (germline): SQVTM, ANQGSEA. CDR3 size: 14 residues. The V and J ends lost 2 bases and 0 bases respectively, with 10 bases between them. DNA for the CDR3: TGCAGCGTTGAAAATCCGTACATGAACACTGAAGCTTTCTTT. As protein: CSVENPYMNTEAFF.

A remark on this clone: The identical CDR3 is also encoded by other nucleotide sequences in the sample. This rearrangement joins TRBV7-8 to TRBJ1-6; 10 bases line up with TRBD1. The V gene end was trimmed by 5 bases and the J gene end by 0 bases; junction bases not matched to a gene: 4. This CDR3 region has 17 residues. Germline V gene data show CDR1 as SGHVS and CDR2 as FQNEAQ. CDR3 sequence reads: CASSPRTGGSYNSPLHF. The CDR3 coding sequence is TGTGCCAGCAGCCCCCGGACAGGGGGCTCCTATAATTCACCCCTCCACTTT.

The rearrangement joins TRBV4-1 to TRBJ1-1; D is unclear. The CDR3 runs to 15 residues. V lost 8 bases and J lost 6, with 22 bases in between. CDR1 is MGHRA, CDR2 YSYEKL, per germline. This CDR3 is CASGRLPKGDAEAFF. The CDR3 bases are TGCGCCAGCGGCAGACTACCGAAAGGTGACGCTGAAGCTTTCTTT.

The chain carries TRBV12-5 and TRBJ1-4; the D gene is possibly TRBD1 (6 bases). CDR1 is LGHNT, CDR2 FRNRAP, per germline. Deletions cut 7 bases from V and 4 bases from J, with 22 bases between. This CDR3 region has 17 residues. This CDR3 reads CASVRGGPLVHNEKLFF. The CDR3 nucleotides are TGTGCTAGTGTCCGCGGGGGCCCATTGGTGCATAATGAAAAACTGTTTTTT. The whole variable domain, filled in from reference TRBV12-5 and TRBJ1-4, reads DARVTQTPRHKVTEMGQEVTMRCQPILGHNTVFWYRQTMMQGLELLAYFRNRAPLDDSGMPKDRFSAEMPDATLATLKIQPSEPRDSAVYFCASVRGGPLVHNEKLFFGSGTQLSVL.

The chain is built from TRBV4-2 and TRBJ2-1; D might be TRBD1 (6 bases). Trimming left V 1 base short and J 10 bases short, with 14 bases between. The CDR3 totals 14 residues. Per the germline V gene, CDR1 is LGHNA and CDR2 is YNFKEQ. The CDR3 DNA reads TGTGCCAGCAGCCAAGGGGTCGGGGACACCGAGCAGTTCTTC. Translation gives CASSQGVGDTEQFF.

The chain joins TRBV28 to TRBJ2-1, with 9 bases matching TRBD2. Germline CDR1 MDHEN, CDR2 SYDVKM. The CDR3 totals 14 residues. J gave up 6 bases and V 1 base, and 1 base lay outside the gene matches. The CDR3, as DNA: TGTGCCAGCAGTTTATTAGCGGGAGTCAATGAGCAGTTCTTC. It is translated as CASSLLAGVNEQFF.

The chain employs TRBV11-1 and TRBJ2-7; 7 bases agree with TRBD1. In germline, CDR1 is SGHAT, CDR2 FQDESV (reference sequence). The CDR3 is 14 residues long. The junction had 11 bases not matched to a gene; V was cut back by 6 bases and J by 6 bases. CDR3 in amino acids: CASSPTGNSREQYF. CDR3 coding DNA: TGTGCCAGCAGTCCGACAGGGAATAGTCGCGAGCAGTACTTC.

The chain combines TRBV29-1 with TRBJ1-2; TRBD1 agrees at 9 bases. CDR1 SQVTM and CDR2 ANQGSEA come from the germline V gene. V trimming: 7 bases; J trimming: 9 bases; junction bases outside the gene matches: 12. This CDR3 has 13 residues. CDR3 nucleotide sequence: TGCAGCGCTGGGGGCTCCGGGACAGGGAGCTACACCTTC. Encoded protein: CSAGGSGTGSYTF.

The rearrangement joins TRBV7-9 to TRBJ1-3; 7 nucleotides agree with TRBD1. The CDR3 loop spans 16 amino acids. The germline V gene encodes CDR1 SEHNR and CDR2 FQNEAQ (reference sequence). V dropped 5 bases and J dropped 0; count of bases not matched to a gene: 7. The CDR3 region is CASSPPGQVSGNTIYF. The CDR3 nucleotides read TGTGCCAGCAGCCCCCCCGGACAGGTCTCTGGAAACACCATATATTTT.

This chain connects TRBV7-3 to TRBJ2-7; no definite D call. The V end was cut by 5 bases, the J end by 6 bases, with 14 bases between. The CDR3 totals 13 residues. The germline gives CDR1 SGHTA, CDR2 FQGTGA. As DNA, the CDR3 is TGTGCCAGCAGCGCCGCGTTGAGCTCCGAGCAGTACTTC. This sequence encodes CASSAALSSEQYF.

The rearrangement links TRBV18 to TRBJ2-5; TRBD1 matches 8 bases. Germline V CDR1 and CDR2: KGHSH, LQKENI. CDR3 size: 15 residues. V lost 5 bases and J lost 4; bases outside the gene matches: 9. CDR3 protein: CASSAGQGVRETQYF. The CDR3 DNA sequence: TGTGCCAGCTCAGCCGGACAGGGAGTAAGAGAGACCCAGTACTTC.

The chain recombines TRBV27 with TRBJ1-2; a possible D gene is TRBD1 (6 bases). The CDR3 totals 16 residues. The germline gives CDR1 MNHEY, CDR2 SMNVEV (reference sequence). The ends were cut back, 0 bases at V and 8 bases at J, with 19 bases in the middle. The CDR3 sequence: CASSLSTLGQSVGYTF. CDR3 nucleotides: TGTGCCAGCAGTTTATCGACCCTAGGACAGAGTGTAGGCTACACCTTC.

The chain links TRBV6-6 to TRBJ2-7; D perhaps matches TRBD1 (7 bases). The CDR3 has 13 amino acids. Trimming cost V 6 bases and J 3 bases, with 12 bases left between them. CDR1 is MNHNY, CDR2 SVGAGI, per germline (reference sequence). Written as DNA, the CDR3 is TGTGCCAGCAGGGGGGGACAGAGCTACGAGCAGTACTTC. Translated, it gives CASRGGQSYEQYF.

To note about this clone: At one end, the junction sequence differs from germline, possibly due to a read error. V usage is TRBV15 and J usage is TRBJ1-2; TRBD1 might be the D (5 bases). In germline, CDR1 is LNHNV, CDR2 YYDKDF (reference sequence). CDR3 length: 13 amino acids. The chain's CDR3 is CVTGEGTNYGYTF. The DNA of the CDR3 is TGTGTCACCGGGGAGGGGACTAACTATGGCTACACCTTC.

V is TRBV19 and J is TRBJ2-1; 10 bases are a match to TRBD1. V lost 0 bases and J lost 7; bases outside the gene matches: 6. Germline loops: CDR1 LNHDA, CDR2 SQIVND (reference sequence). The CDR3 sequence is 16 residues long. DNA for the CDR3: TGTGCCAGTAGTATAGACCGGGACAGGGGTAAGAATGAGCAGTTCTTC. Protein sequence: CASSIDRDRGKNEQFF. Supplemented by reference TRBV19 and TRBJ2-1, the full variable domain reads DGGITQSPKYLFRKEGQNVTLSCEQNLNHDAMYWYRQDPGQGLRLIYYSQIVNDFQKGDIAEGYSVSREKKESFPLTVTSAQKNPTAFYLCASSIDRDRGKNEQFFGPGTRLTVL.

The chain has TRBV2 and TRBJ1-1; TRBD1 aligns across 7 bases. The CDR3 is made up of 14 amino acids. Germline V gene data show CDR1 as SNHLY and CDR2 as FYNNEI. Unmatched junction bases numbered 9, after V lost 6 bases and J lost 5 bases. The CDR3 loop is CASRLKGAGTEAFF. DNA of the CDR3: TGTGCCAGCAGGTTGAAGGGGGCTGGAACTGAAGCTTTCTTT.